The 30 T cell receptor beta chains in this list originate from one sample, sequenced in a study of Ad26.COV2.S vaccination and SARS-CoV-2 variants. This sample's treatment: roughly 19 received Ad26.COV2.S at low or high dose, single or two shots; about five received placebo; per-sample allocation not given. The samples date from day 63 after the first vaccine or placebo injection. This table comes from immunoSEQ multiplex PCR, and its TCRdb copy is limited to in-frame clones, with some not included. The table includes approximately 410,000 clones, 85% to 90% detected once. The starting material was peripheral blood, obtained in a trial of Ad26.COV2.S vaccine versus placebo. The receptors originated from a person between 18 and 65 years old who received the Ad26.COV2.S COVID-19 vaccine or a placebo.

The genes are TRBV5-1 and TRBJ2-1; TRBD2 matches 14 bases. The CDR3 runs to 16 residues. Germline V gene sequence: CDR1 SGHRS, CDR2 YFSETQ. V shed 3 bases and J 9 bases; nucleotides not matched to a gene: 8. This CDR3 is CASSWTGLAGGGEQFF. DNA of the CDR3: TGCGCCAGCAGCTGGACCGGACTAGCGGGGGGCGGTGAGCAGTTCTTC.

The CDR3 loop is CASSLDGGPYEQYF. In nucleotides, the CDR3 is TGTGCCAGCAGCTTAGACGGGGGGCCTTACGAGCAGTACTTC. This chain joins TRBV7-2 and TRBJ2-7, with D perhaps matching TRBD2 (7 bases). This CDR3 spans 14 amino acids. The V end was cut by 1 base, the J end by 4 bases, with 11 bases between. Looked up from germline, CDR1 is SGHTA and CDR2 is FQGNSA.

V is TRBV19 and J is TRBJ2-2; 8 nucleotides align to TRBD2. The trim removed 7 bases at V and 2 bases at J, leaving 6 bases unmatched. This CDR3 is built from 15 residues. CDR1 is LNHDA and CDR2 is SQIVND in the germline V gene (reference sequence). The CDR3 coding sequence is TGTGCCAGTACCCCGGGGGGGCTCAACACCGGGGAGCTGTTTTTT. It is translated as CASTPGGLNTGELFF.

The chain links TRBV29-1 to TRBJ1-1; D possibly corresponds to TRBD1 (6 bases). Trimming took off 3 bases at V and 4 bases at J, with 6 bases between the two ends. This CDR3 contains 11 residues. CDR1 SQVTM and CDR2 ANQGSEA come from the germline V gene. This CDR3 is CSVEGATEAFF. Written as DNA, the CDR3 is TGCAGCGTTGAGGGGGCCACTGAAGCTTTCTTT.

The V call is TRBV28, the J call TRBJ2-7; possibly TRBD1 for D (6 bases). V was trimmed by 6 bases and J by 1 base, leaving 10 bases between them. CDR1 is MDHEN and CDR2 is SYDVKM in the germline V gene. CDR3 length equals 13 residues. Here the CDR3 reads CASRDRFSYEQYF. In nucleotides, the CDR3 is TGTGCCAGCAGAGACAGGTTTTCCTACGAGCAGTACTTC.

The rearrangement joins TRBV6-5 to TRBJ2-5; TRBD2 agrees at 10 bases. From germline, CDR1 is MNHEY and CDR2 SVGAGI. CDR3 length equals 15 residues. V lost 4 bases and J lost 8; bases outside the gene matches: 10. The CDR3 bases are TGTGCCAGCAGTTCGGCCGGGACTAGCGCGGCAACCCAGTACTTC. It is translated as CASSSAGTSAATQYF.

The chain carries TRBV5-6 and TRBJ1-3; tentatively, D is TRBD1 (6 bases). The germline V gene has CDR1 SGHDT and CDR2 YYEEEE. The CDR3 contains 18 residues. Trimming pared 2 bases from V and 6 bases from J, leaving 24 bases between. The CDR3 protein is CASSLLRRGRLRENTIYF. The CDR3 DNA reads as TGTGCCAGCAGCTTACTCCGAAGGGGGAGGCTGCGAGAAAACACCATATATTTT.

V usage is TRBV29-1 and J usage is TRBJ1-2, with TRBD1 matching over 7 bases. The CDR3 is 15 residues long. The V gene end was trimmed by 0 bases and the J gene end by 7 bases; junction bases not matched to a gene: 11. Germline CDR1 and CDR2: SQVTM and ANQGSEA. The DNA of the CDR3 is TGCAGCGTTGAAGATCGGGCAGGGGGAGGCTCTGGCTACACCTTC. Amino acids: CSVEDRAGGGSGYTF. The variable domain in full, with the rest retrieved from reference TRBV29-1 and TRBJ1-2, is SAVISQKPSRDICQRGTSLTIQCQVDSQVTMMFWYRQQPGQSLTLIATANQGSEATYESGFVIDKFPISRPNLTFSTLTVSNMSPEDSSIYLCSVEDRAGGGSGYTFGSGTRLTVV.

V usage is TRBV5-6 and J usage is TRBJ1-6, with 8 bases that match TRBD1. This CDR3 spans 15 amino acids. The V gene end was trimmed by 4 bases and the J gene end by 18 bases; junction bases not matched to a gene: 18. CDR1 and CDR2 from the germline V gene are SGHDT and YYEEEE. The CDR3 loop is CASSRFRDRFPSAHF. Written as DNA, the CDR3 is TGTGCCAGCAGCCGATTCCGGGACAGGTTCCCCTCGGCCCACTTT.

The chain employs TRBV5-1 and TRBJ2-1; a weak D match, TRBD2 (6 bases). Germline V lookup: CDR1 SGHRS, CDR2 YFSETQ. The CDR3 runs to 14 residues. The V end was cut by 4 bases, the J end by 8 bases, with 16 bases between. Here the CDR3 reads CASSAGLRGYEQFF. DNA of the CDR3: TGCGCCAGCAGCGCGGGACTCCGTGGCTATGAGCAGTTCTTC.

The chain employs TRBV4-3 and TRBJ1-5; TRBD1 might be the D (5 bases). Germline loops: CDR1 LGHNA, CDR2 YSLEER. The CDR3 totals 15 residues. The V gene lost 0 bases and the J gene lost 4 bases, with 10 bases spanning the gap. CDR3 loop: CASSQDRRGNQPQHF. In nucleotides, the CDR3 is TGCGCCAGCAGCCAAGATCGGCGGGGGAATCAGCCCCAGCATTTT.

This clone appeared a few times. The chain joins TRBV7-7 to TRBJ2-7; D is ambiguous. The V gene's germline CDR1 is SSHAT and CDR2 FNYEAQ (reference sequence). The CDR3 loop spans 15 amino acids. The V gene lost 5 bases and the J gene lost 0 bases, with 14 bases spanning the gap. CDR3 nucleotide sequence: TGTGCCAGCAGCCCTAAAAACGGCCCCTCCTACGAGCAGTACTTC. Translated: CASSPKNGPSYEQYF. Combining the CDR3 with reference TRBV7-7 and TRBJ2-7 gives the whole variable domain GAGVSQSPRYKVTKRGQDVTLRCDPISSHATLYWYQQALGQGPEFLTYFNYEAQPDKSGLPSDRFSAERPEGSISTLTIQRTEQRDSAMYRCASSPKNGPSYEQYFGPGTRLTVT.

The rearrangement uses TRBV10-3 and TRBJ2-1; D could derive from TRBD1 or TRBD2 (5 bases each). The CDR3 spans 13 residues. The germline V gene has CDR1 ENHRY and CDR2 SYGVKD. The ends were cut back, 11 bases at V and 4 bases at J, with 15 bases in the middle. CDR3 residues: CAAGWDGYNEQFF. CDR3 nucleotides: TGTGCCGCGGGTTGGGACGGATACAATGAGCAGTTCTTC.

The chain couples TRBV20-1 to TRBJ2-3; D gene unclear. Germline V lookup: CDR1 DFQATT, CDR2 SNEGSKA (reference sequence). This CDR3 is built from 14 residues. V was trimmed by 3 bases and J by 2 bases, leaving 12 bases between them. This chain's CDR3 is CSASRRLSTDTQYF. The CDR3 DNA reads TGCAGTGCTAGTCGACGGCTTTCCACAGATACGCAGTATTTT.

V is TRBV9 and J is TRBJ2-7; D gene unclear. This CDR3 is built from 14 residues. V lost 0 bases to trimming and J lost 2 bases, with 9 bases between them. The germline gives CDR1 SGDLS, CDR2 YYNGEE. The CDR3 sequence is CASSVDWTAYEQYF. The CDR3 DNA reads as TGTGCCAGCAGCGTAGATTGGACGGCCTACGAGCAGTACTTC.

This chain uses TRBV3-1 (or the pseudogene TRBV3-2) with TRBJ1-4; 7 bases line up with TRBD1. CDR3 length: 15 residues. Trimming at V came to 6 bases and at J to 8 bases, leaving 12 bases not matched to a gene. Per the germline V gene, CDR1 is LGHDT and CDR2 is YNNKEL (reference sequence). The CDR3 is CASSFNRGLNEKLFF. Here the CDR3 DNA reads TGTGCCAGCAGTTTTAACAGGGGTTTAAACGAAAAACTGTTTTTT.

The chain employs TRBV29-1 and TRBJ1-2, with D unclear. Looked up from germline, CDR1 is SQVTM and CDR2 is ANQGSEA. Trimming cost V 3 bases and J 5 bases, with 7 bases left between them. The length of the CDR3 is 11 residues. CDR3 DNA sequence: TGCAGCGTTGAGAACGTTTATGGCTACACCTTC. Translation gives CSVENVYGYTF.

The chain uses TRBV5-6 and TRBJ2-7; TRBD2 might be the D (5 bases). The CDR3 spans 13 residues. V was trimmed by 7 bases and J by 2 bases, leaving 13 bases between them. Germline V gene sequence: CDR1 SGHDT, CDR2 YYEEEE. The CDR3 spells CASCPGNPYEQYF. CDR3 nucleotide sequence: TGTGCCAGCTGTCCGGGAAATCCCTACGAGCAGTACTTC.

The V gene is TRBV6-1, the J gene TRBJ2-1; a possible D gene is TRBD1 (6 bases). V gave up 1 base and J gave up 14 bases, with 12 bases separating them. CDR3 length: 12 residues. Looked up from germline, CDR1 is MNHNS and CDR2 is SASEGT. The CDR3 DNA follows: TGTGCCAGCAGTGAAGTCCACAGGGAAGAGTTCTTC. Translating it yields CASSEVHREEFF.

This clone was detected only once. The chain carries TRBV7-2 and TRBJ1-5, with TRBD1 identical over 12 bases. The CDR3 extends over 17 amino acids. Germline loops: CDR1 SGHTA, CDR2 FQGNSA. Trimming took 5 bases from V and 4 from J; bases not matched to a gene: 9. Here the CDR3 DNA reads TGTGCCAGCAGCCGCACGGGACAGGGGGCTCGTAATCAGCCCCAGCATTTT. Protein: CASSRTGQGARNQPQHF.

The chain uses TRBV9 and TRBJ1-1; 8 bases are a match to TRBD1. CDR3 length: 15 amino acids. The V and J ends lost 4 bases and 3 bases, in that order; junction bases with no gene match: 8. Germline CDR1 reads SGDLS; CDR2 reads YYNGEE. The CDR3 protein is CASSPPDRGYTEAFF. CDR3 nucleotide sequence: TGTGCCAGCAGCCCCCCAGACAGGGGTTACACTGAAGCTTTCTTT.

The chain joins TRBV7-2 to TRBJ1-2; no reliable D call. This CDR3 spans 13 amino acids. V dropped 0 bases and J dropped 3 bases, with 5 bases sitting between them. Germline V lookup: CDR1 SGHTA, CDR2 FQGNSA. This CDR3 is CASSLAYYYGYTF. DNA of the CDR3: TGTGCCAGCAGCTTAGCATACTACTATGGCTACACCTTC.

DNA for the CDR3: TGTGCCAGCAGCCCCCGGTTGGATGGCTACACCTTC. This encodes CASSPRLDGYTF. The chain joins TRBV7-9 to TRBJ1-2; D gene uncertain. Per germline, CDR1 SEHNR and CDR2 FQNEAQ (reference sequence). This CDR3 comprises 12 residues. The V and J ends lost 5 bases and 6 bases respectively, with 10 bases between them.

The chain links TRBV14 to TRBJ2-1; D gene ambiguous. Germline CDR1 and CDR2: SGHDN and FVKESK. V lost 1 base and J 10 bases, leaving 5 bases between the germline ends. The CDR3 is 11 amino acids. The CDR3 loop reads CASSQVHEQFF. CDR3 nucleotides: TGTGCCAGCAGCCAAGTCCACGAGCAGTTCTTC.

V is TRBV7-3 and J is TRBJ2-2, with D unresolved. Trimming took off 6 bases at V and 5 bases at J, with 13 bases between the two ends. The CDR3 extends over 14 amino acids. CDR1 and CDR2 (germline): SGHTA, FQGTGA. The CDR3 reads CASSSRPWTGELFF. The CDR3 region has the DNA TGTGCCAGCAGTTCTCGCCCATGGACCGGGGAGCTGTTTTTT.

The chain employs TRBV5-1 and TRBJ2-7, with TRBD1 matching 9 bases. This CDR3 is 14 amino acids long. Trimming took 5 bases from V and 3 from J; bases not matched to a gene: 6. Per germline, CDR1 SGHRS and CDR2 YFSETQ. CDR3 sequence reads: CASRHRDRDYEQYF. The CDR3 coding sequence is TGCGCCAGCAGACACCGGGACAGGGACTACGAGCAGTACTTC.

The genes are TRBV20-1 and TRBJ1-2; D is undetermined. The V gene lost 6 bases and the J gene lost 4 bases, with 6 bases spanning the gap. Germline CDR1 and CDR2: DFQATT and SNEGSKA (reference sequence). This CDR3 contains 10 residues. This chain's CDR3 is CSAWFYGYTF. The CDR3 DNA sequence: TGCAGTGCGTGGTTCTATGGCTACACCTTC.

Remarks on this clone: One end of the junction varies from germline; a read error may be responsible. V is TRBV29-1 and J is TRBJ2-1; the D gene could be TRBD1 or TRBD2 (5 bases each). In germline, CDR1 is SQVTM, CDR2 ANQGSEA. The CDR3 is 12 amino acids. The DNA for the CDR3 is TGTGCTATAACGGGACCCTACAATGAGCAGTTCTTC. The encoded protein is CAITGPYNEQFF.

The genes are TRBV7-9 and TRBJ2-2; possibly TRBD1 for D (5 bases). V lost 8 bases and J lost 3, with 10 bases in between. This CDR3 region has 13 residues. Germline V gene lookup returns CDR1 SEHNR and CDR2 FQNEAQ (reference sequence). The CDR3 sequence: CASVRVYTGELFF. The DNA for the CDR3 is TGTGCCAGCGTCAGGGTGTACACCGGGGAGCTGTTTTTT.

The chain carries TRBV7-9 and TRBJ1-2; D may be TRBD1 (5 bases). Germline values: CDR1 SEHNR, CDR2 FQNEAQ (reference sequence). The V gene lost 1 base and the J gene lost 2 bases, with 11 bases spanning the gap. This CDR3 is built from 15 residues. CDR3 in amino acids: CASSLGQGINYGYTF. In DNA form, the CDR3 reads TGTGCCAGCAGCTTAGGGCAGGGTATCAACTATGGCTACACCTTC.